These 8 T cell receptor beta chains were sequenced from one sample in a study of beta chain features in type 1 diabetes. Study observations and caveats: A moderate, significant TCRB CDR3 shortening appeared in type 1 diabetes across four CD4+ subsets.

The antigens for these receptors are not known. Of the isolated RNA, all was reverse transcribed, and so the sequenced material was expressed TCRB transcripts. The protocol was immunoSEQ multiplex PCR, while the TCRdb copy is restricted to in-frame clones and leaves out a portion. The sample consists of roughly 230,000 clones, 9.5% to 13% of them appearing once. The sequenced sample consisted of naive CD4+ T cells from blood. These receptor sequences come from a young man with type 1 diabetes.

This clone showed up just a few times. The V and J genes are TRBV19 and TRBJ1-6; D is possibly TRBD1 (5 bases). The V gene lost 5 bases and the J gene lost 9 bases, with 20 bases spanning the gap. Germline CDR1 LNHDA, CDR2 SQIVND (reference sequence). The CDR3 length is 16 residues. CDR3 nucleotides: TGTGCCAGTAGTCCGACCACAGCAATGCAGGGTTCACCCCTCCACTTT. Residues: CASSPTTAMQGSPLHF.

CDR3 in amino acids: CASSPGQGAYEQYF. CDR3 nucleotides: TGTGCCAGCAGTCCGGGACAGGGGGCTTACGAGCAGTACTTC. J is TRBJ2-7 and V is TRBV7-2, with 12 bases lining up with TRBD1. With V trimmed by 6 bases and J by 4 bases, 4 bases remained unmatched. The CDR3 length is 14 residues. The germline V gene encodes CDR1 SGHTA and CDR2 FQGNSA. Using reference TRBV7-2 and TRBJ2-7 for the parts outside the CDR3, the full variable domain is GAGVSQSPSNKVTEKGKDVELRCDPISGHTALYWYRQSLGQGLEFLIYFQGNSAPDKSGLPSDRFSAERTGGSVSTLTIQRTQQEDSAVYLCASSPGQGAYEQYFGPGTRLTVT.

The chain is built from TRBV30 and TRBJ1-2, with 8 bases aligning to TRBD1. Germline V gene sequence: CDR1 GTSNPN, CDR2 SVGIG (reference sequence). The V gene end was trimmed by 6 bases and the J gene end by 2 bases; junction bases not matched to a gene: 8. The CDR3 runs to 14 residues. The CDR3 is CACIQGVENYGYTF. CDR3 DNA sequence: TGTGCCTGTATACAGGGGGTGGAAAACTATGGCTACACCTTC.

This clone was picked up a small number of times. The rearrangement uses TRBV9 and TRBJ2-4; the D is unclear. CDR1 is SGDLS and CDR2 is YYNGEE in the germline V gene. The CDR3 covers 13 residues. The V end lost 0 bases, the J end lost 9 bases, and 10 bases lay between the germline ends. CDR3 DNA sequence: TGTGCCAGCAGCGTAGGATCGGTTGGCATTCAGTACTTC. Translated: CASSVGSVGIQYF.

The rearrangement links TRBV11-2 to TRBJ2-5; a weak D match, TRBD1 (5 bases). From germline, CDR1 is SGHAT and CDR2 FQNNGV. The CDR3 consists of 14 residues. Trimming took off 5 bases at V and 2 bases at J, with 12 bases between the two ends. The CDR3 DNA reads as TGTGCCAGCAGCCTACGAAGGGGACAAGAGACCCAGTACTTC. Protein: CASSLRRGQETQYF. The variable domain in full, with the rest retrieved from reference TRBV11-2 and TRBJ2-5, is EAGVAQSPRYKIIEKRQSVAFWCNPISGHATLYWYQQILGQGPKLLIQFQNNGVVDDSQLPKDRFSAERLKGVDSTLKIQPAKLEDSAVYLCASSLRRGQETQYFGPGTRLLVL.

The CDR3 protein is CASRRGGGRYEQYF. The DNA of the CDR3 is TGTGCCAGCCGGAGAGGAGGCGGTCGCTACGAGCAGTACTTC. The chain links TRBV13 to TRBJ2-7; D is possibly TRBD2 (5 bases). The ends were cut back, 8 bases at V and 3 bases at J, with 17 bases in the middle. Germline values: CDR1 PRHDT, CDR2 FYEKMQ (reference sequence). The CDR3 runs 14 residues.

This clone was picked up a small number of times. This chain joins TRBV2 and TRBJ2-1; a possible D gene is TRBD1 (7 bases). The CDR3 loop spans 13 amino acids. Between the trimmed V and J ends, which lost 6 bases and 8 bases, there was a span of 14 bases. The germline gives CDR1 SNHLY, CDR2 FYNNEI. The CDR3 loop is CASRRQGGDEQFF. CDR3 bases: TGTGCCAGCAGAAGACAGGGAGGCGATGAGCAGTTCTTC.

The V call is TRBV5-1, the J call TRBJ1-1; 8 bases match TRBD1. The V segment lost 5 bases and the J segment 1 base; nucleotides outside the gene matches: 4. This CDR3 region has 14 residues. Germline V gene data show CDR1 as SGHRS and CDR2 as YFSETQ. This CDR3 reads CASRPGQANTEAFF. As DNA, the CDR3 is TGCGCCAGCAGGCCGGGACAGGCGAACACTGAAGCTTTCTTT. The whole variable domain, filled in from reference TRBV5-1 and TRBJ1-1, reads KAGVTQTPRYLIKTRGQQVTLSCSPISGHRSVSWYQQTPGQGLQFLFEYFSETQRNKGNFPGRFSGRQFSNSRSEMNVSTLELGDSALYLCASRPGQANTEAFFGQGTRLTVV.